Listed below are T cell receptor beta chains from one sample, sequenced in a study of monozygotic twins with inflammatory bowel disease. Reanalyzing the 5' RACE reads, TCRdb keeps one entry per CDR3 protein, without DNA. The sample has 140,000 to 150,000 distinct CDR3 sequences; the top ten hold around 1.3%. Input material: blood. The receptors come from a human donor with ulcerative colitis or Crohn's disease, or a healthy co-twin of an affected twin (not recorded which). Each CDR3 is given with its conserved first and last residue.

TRBV4-2	TRBJ2-7	CTSSQVTSGFSYEQYF
TRBV29-1	TRBJ2-1	CSGEGRTYNEQFF
TRBV19	TRBJ2-1	CASSIPSGNEQFF
TRBV15	TRBJ2-1	CATSRGLAGGPSSYNEQFF
TRBV27	TRBJ2-5	CASSPRTGGRSTQYF
TRBV20-1	TRBJ2-7	CSASWDVRYEQYF
TRBV20-1	TRBJ2-7	CSARGPGSIYEQYF
TRBV27	TRBJ1-1	CASSLDHGGTEAFF
TRBV20-1	TRBJ2-1	CSASRGALGYNEQFF
TRBV7-2	TRBJ1-2	CASSPMTANIDPYGYTF
TRBV2	TRBJ1-1	CASNAGEGTEAFF
TRBV6-6	TRBJ2-7	CASSYSPGSYEQYF
TRBV19	TRBJ2-7	CASSRLVGQQYYEQYF
TRBV5-1	TRBJ2-2	CASSLGVPTGELFF